This is a list of T cell receptor beta chains from one sample in a study of Ad26.COV2.S vaccination and SARS-CoV-2 variants. Sequencing was performed with immunoSEQ multiplex PCR; in TCRdb, only in-frame clones are kept and a portion is missing. The sample has 300,000 to 400,000 clones; roughly 90% are singletons. This specimen was peripheral blood, taken in a trial of Ad26.COV2.S vaccine versus placebo. The receptor set was obtained from a person aged 18-60 years who received the Ad26.COV2.S COVID-19 vaccine or a placebo. Both conserved end residues are part of each CDR3. A D gene is named only where the DNA matches it firmly. Clone size appears in some rows only: once, few, many, or a class for an expanded clone.

size: -
V: TRBV3-1/TRBV3-2
J: TRBJ2-7
D: -
DNA: TGTGCCAGCAGCCTAAGAGGGCGCTCCTACGAGCAGTACTTC
CDR3: CASSLRGRSYEQYF

size: -
V: TRBV4-3
J: TRBJ2-3
D: TRBD2
DNA: TGCGCCAGCAGCAGCCGAACTAGCGGGGGACGAGATACGCAGTATTTT
CDR3: CASSSRTSGGRDTQYF

size: -
V: TRBV3-1/TRBV3-2
J: TRBJ1-6
D: -
DNA: TGTGCCAGCAGCCTAAACCGCCTTAATTCACCCCTCCACTTT
CDR3: CASSLNRLNSPLHF

size: -
V: TRBV5-4
J: TRBJ2-1
D: -
DNA: TGTGCCAGCAGCTTAGGATGGGGCTCCTACAATGAGCAGTTCTTC
CDR3: CASSLGWGSYNEQFF

size: few
V: TRBV7-9
J: TRBJ2-7
D: -
DNA: TGTGCCAGCAGCTTAGAAACAGGGCGGGAGCAGTACTTC
CDR3: CASSLETGREQYF

size: once
V: TRBV28
J: TRBJ2-3
D: -
DNA: TGTGCCAGCAGCACCACAAGGGGGAGGACAGATACGCAGTATTTT
CDR3: CASSTTRGRTDTQYF

size: -
V: TRBV7-2
J: TRBJ2-5
D: TRBD2
DNA: TGTGCCAGCAGCTTCCCTGGGACTAGGGGGGGGGAGACCCAGTACTTC
CDR3: CASSFPGTRGGETQYF

size: -
V: TRBV7-2
J: TRBJ2-2
D: -
DNA: TGTGCCAGCAGCTTAAACGCCGGGTTGAACACCGGGGAGCTGTTTTTT
CDR3: CASSLNAGLNTGELFF

size: many
V: TRBV4-1
J: TRBJ2-6
D: -
DNA: TGCGCCAGCAGCCAAGAAGGATACGGCGCCCCTGGGGCCAACGTCCTGACTTTC
CDR3: CASSQEGYGAPGANVLTF

size: once
V: TRBV24-1
J: TRBJ2-5
D: TRBD1
DNA: TGTGCCACCAGTGATCCCGGGACAGGACAAGAGACCCAGTACTTC
CDR3: CATSDPGTGQETQYF

size: -
V: TRBV2
J: TRBJ1-6
D: TRBD1
DNA: TGTGCCAGCAGTGCTCAGGGGGAGAATTCACCCCTCCACTTT
CDR3: CASSAQGENSPLHF

size: -
V: TRBV28
J: TRBJ1-5
D: -
DNA: TGTGCTACCCGGGGGCCCGGTGGCAATCAGCCCCAGCATTTT
CDR3: CATRGPGGNQPQHF

size: -
V: TRBV2
J: TRBJ2-7
D: -
DNA: TGTGCCAGCAGCGCGGATCAATGGTCCTACGAGCAGTACTTC
CDR3: CASSADQWSYEQYF

size: -
V: TRBV5-8
J: TRBJ1-2
D: -
DNA: TGTGCCAGCAGCCCTGTGGGGGGCAGCGTTAACTATGGCTACACCTTC
CDR3: CASSPVGGSVNYGYTF

size: few
V: TRBV5-5
J: TRBJ2-1
D: TRBD2
DNA: TGTGCCAGCAGCTTGCGGGCGGGAGGGCCGAACAATGAGCAGTTCTTC
CDR3: CASSLRAGGPNNEQFF

size: -
V: TRBV19
J: TRBJ1-4
D: TRBD1
DNA: TGTGCCAGTAGGAGACTAAACAGGGGCCGTTTCGAAAAACTGTTTTTT
CDR3: CASRRLNRGRFEKLFF

size: -
V: TRBV5-1
J: TRBJ1-4
D: -
DNA: TGCGCCAGCAGCTTGAGTGCCCGGGTCGAGGAAAAACTGTTTTTT
CDR3: CASSLSARVEEKLFF

size: -
V: TRBV5-1
J: TRBJ2-1
D: -
DNA: TGCGCCAGCAGCCCGGGGACTGCATACAATGAGCAGTTCTTC
CDR3: CASSPGTAYNEQFF

size: few
V: TRBV4-3
J: TRBJ2-2
D: -
DNA: TGCGCCAGCAGCCCCGGACGGAACACCGGGGAGCTGTTTTTT
CDR3: CASSPGRNTGELFF

size: -
V: TRBV11-2
J: TRBJ2-7
D: -
DNA: TGTGCCAGCAGCTTAGTGCGGAACTCCTACGAGCAGTACTTC
CDR3: CASSLVRNSYEQYF

size: -
V: TRBV5-6
J: TRBJ2-4
D: TRBD2
DNA: TGTGCCAGCAGCACCAGGCGGGGGTCAGGCATTCAGTACTTC
CDR3: CASSTRRGSGIQYF

size: -
V: TRBV6-2/TRBV6-3
J: TRBJ2-2
D: -
DNA: TGTGCCAGCAGTTACATACCAGGGGAGCTGTTTTTT
CDR3: CASSYIPGELFF

size: once
V: TRBV28
J: TRBJ2-7
D: -
DNA: TGTGCCAGCAGTTTACGCTACGAGCAGTACTTC
CDR3: CASSLRYEQYF

size: -
V: TRBV7-6
J: TRBJ1-4
D: -
DNA: TGTGCCAGCAGCCAGGAGACAACTAATGAAAAACTGTTTTTT
CDR3: CASSQETTNEKLFF

size: few
V: TRBV2
J: TRBJ1-1
D: TRBD1
DNA: TGTGCCAGCAGAATACGACAGGGTCACACTGAAGCTTTCTTT
CDR3: CASRIRQGHTEAFF

size: -
V: TRBV5-6
J: TRBJ2-5
D: -
DNA: TGTGCCAGCAGCTTGGGTCAGCCCCGAGAGACCCAGTACTTC
CDR3: CASSLGQPRETQYF

size: -
V: TRBV9
J: TRBJ2-1
D: TRBD2
DNA: TGTGCCAGCAGCGTAGCCCCCCGGACGGCTAGCGGGAGTGGTGAGCAGTTCTTC
CDR3: CASSVAPRTASGSGEQFF

size: -
V: TRBV5-4
J: TRBJ2-5
D: -
DNA: TGTGCCAGCAGTCCGAGATCAGGGCGGGGAGAGACCCAGTACTTC
CDR3: CASSPRSGRGETQYF

size: -
V: TRBV4-1
J: TRBJ2-7
D: TRBD1
DNA: TGCGCCAGCAGCCAAGGACGGGACAGGGCTTACGAGCAGTACTTC
CDR3: CASSQGRDRAYEQYF